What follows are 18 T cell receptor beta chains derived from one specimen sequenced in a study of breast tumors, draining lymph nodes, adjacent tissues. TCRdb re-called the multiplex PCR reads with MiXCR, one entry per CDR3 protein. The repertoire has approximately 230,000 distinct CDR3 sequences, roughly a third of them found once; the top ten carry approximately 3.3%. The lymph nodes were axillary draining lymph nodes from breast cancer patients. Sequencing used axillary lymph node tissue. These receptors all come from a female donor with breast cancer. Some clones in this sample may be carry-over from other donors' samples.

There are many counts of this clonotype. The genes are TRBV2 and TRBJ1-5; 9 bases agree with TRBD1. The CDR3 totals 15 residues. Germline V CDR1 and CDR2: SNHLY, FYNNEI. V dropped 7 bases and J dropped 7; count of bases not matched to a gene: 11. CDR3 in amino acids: CASNRLTGGRQPQHF. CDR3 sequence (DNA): TGTGCCAGCAATCGACTCACAGGGGGCAGGCAGCCCCAGCATTTT.

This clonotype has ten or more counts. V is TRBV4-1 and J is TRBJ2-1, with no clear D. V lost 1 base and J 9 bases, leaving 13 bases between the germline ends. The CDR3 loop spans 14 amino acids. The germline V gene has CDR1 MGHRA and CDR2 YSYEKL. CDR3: CASSQARAGAEQFF. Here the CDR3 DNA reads TGCGCCAGCAGCCAAGCTAGGGCAGGTGCTGAGCAGTTCTTC.

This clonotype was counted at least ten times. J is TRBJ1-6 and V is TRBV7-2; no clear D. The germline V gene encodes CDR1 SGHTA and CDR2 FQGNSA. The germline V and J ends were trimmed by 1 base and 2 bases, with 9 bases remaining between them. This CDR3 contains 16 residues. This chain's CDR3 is CASSLEARPYNSPLHF. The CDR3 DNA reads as TGTGCCAGCAGCTTAGAGGCCAGGCCCTATAATTCACCCCTCCACTTT.

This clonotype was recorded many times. Here the CDR3 DNA reads TGTGCCACCAGCGGACCGGGACAGGAATACGAGCAGTACTTC. It codes for CATSGPGQEYEQYF. The chain is built from TRBV15 and TRBJ2-7; 8 bases align to TRBD1. The CDR3 loop spans 14 amino acids. V was pared by 5 bases and J by 4 bases, with 7 bases of the junction left unmatched. Germline lookup yields CDR1 LNHNV and CDR2 YYDKDF (reference sequence).

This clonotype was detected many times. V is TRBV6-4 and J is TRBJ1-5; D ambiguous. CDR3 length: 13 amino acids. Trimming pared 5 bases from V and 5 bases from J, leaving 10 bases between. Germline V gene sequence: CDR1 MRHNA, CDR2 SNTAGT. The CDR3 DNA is TGTGCCAGCAGTAGCGGGCCTTATCAGCCCCAGCATTTT. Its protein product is CASSSGPYQPQHF.

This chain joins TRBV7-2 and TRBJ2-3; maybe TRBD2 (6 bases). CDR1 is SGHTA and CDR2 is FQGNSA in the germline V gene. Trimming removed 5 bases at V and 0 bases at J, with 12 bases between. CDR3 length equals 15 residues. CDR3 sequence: CASSVSGSSTDTQYF. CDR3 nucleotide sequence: TGTGCCAGCAGCGTTAGCGGTTCTAGCACAGATACGCAGTATTTT.

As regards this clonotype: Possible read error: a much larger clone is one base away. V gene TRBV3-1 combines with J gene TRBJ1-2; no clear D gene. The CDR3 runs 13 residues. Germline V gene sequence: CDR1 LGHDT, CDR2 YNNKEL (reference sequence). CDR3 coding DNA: TGTGCCAGCAGCAACACGGTAAATCATGGCTGCACCTTC. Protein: CASSNTVNHGCTF.

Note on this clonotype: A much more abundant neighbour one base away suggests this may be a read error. CDR3 nucleotide sequence: TGTGCCAGCAGTTTGCTGACTAGCGAGGGAGATACGCAGTATTTT. It yields the protein CASSLLTSEGDTQYF. V usage is TRBV12-3 or TRBV12-4 and J usage is TRBJ2-3; 8 nucleotides match TRBD2. CDR3 length: 15 residues. Trimming cost V 3 bases and J 5 bases; bases outside gene matches: 7.

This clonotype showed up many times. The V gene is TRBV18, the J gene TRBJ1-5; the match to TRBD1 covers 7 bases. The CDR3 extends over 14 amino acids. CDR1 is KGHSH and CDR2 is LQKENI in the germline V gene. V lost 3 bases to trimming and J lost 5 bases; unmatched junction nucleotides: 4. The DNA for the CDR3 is TGTGCCAGCTCACCTCAGGGGGTCTATCAGCCCCAGCATTTT. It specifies CASSPQGVYQPQHF.

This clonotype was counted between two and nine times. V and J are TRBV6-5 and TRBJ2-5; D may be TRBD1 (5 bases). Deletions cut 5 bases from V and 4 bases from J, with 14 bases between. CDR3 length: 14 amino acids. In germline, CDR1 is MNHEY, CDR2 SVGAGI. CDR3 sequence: CASSPAGYGETQYF. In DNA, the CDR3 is TGTGCCAGCAGTCCCGCAGGGTATGGAGAGACCCAGTACTTC.

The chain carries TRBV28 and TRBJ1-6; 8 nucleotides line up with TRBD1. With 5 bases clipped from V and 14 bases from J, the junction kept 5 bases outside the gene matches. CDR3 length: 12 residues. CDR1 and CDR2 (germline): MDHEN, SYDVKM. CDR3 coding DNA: TGTGCCAGCAGTCCGCAGGGGGCTACCCTCCACTTT. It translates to CASSPQGATLHF.

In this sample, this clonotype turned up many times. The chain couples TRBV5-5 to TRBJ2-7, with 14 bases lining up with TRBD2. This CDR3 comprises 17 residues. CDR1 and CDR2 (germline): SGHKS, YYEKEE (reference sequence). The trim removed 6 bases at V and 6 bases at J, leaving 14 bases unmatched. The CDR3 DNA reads TGTGCCAGCAATCCGGGACTAGCGGGAGTCCCTCGCGCCGAGCAGTACTTC. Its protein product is CASNPGLAGVPRAEQYF.

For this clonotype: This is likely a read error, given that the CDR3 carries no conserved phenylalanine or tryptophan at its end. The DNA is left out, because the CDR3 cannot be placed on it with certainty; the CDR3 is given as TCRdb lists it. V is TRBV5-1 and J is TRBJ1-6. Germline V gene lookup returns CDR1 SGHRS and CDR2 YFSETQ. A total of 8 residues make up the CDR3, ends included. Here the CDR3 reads CASSPTRS.

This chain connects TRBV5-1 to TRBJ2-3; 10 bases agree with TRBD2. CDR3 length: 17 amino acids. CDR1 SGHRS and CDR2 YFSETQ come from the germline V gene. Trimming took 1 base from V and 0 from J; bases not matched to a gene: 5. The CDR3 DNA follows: TGCGCCAGCAGCTTGCTAGCGGGGGCCTCTAGCACAGATACGCAGTATTTT. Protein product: CASSLLAGASSTDTQYF. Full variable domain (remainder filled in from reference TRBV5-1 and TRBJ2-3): KAGVTQTPRYLIKTRGQQVTLSCSPISGHRSVSWYQQTPGQGLQFLFEYFSETQRNKGNFPGRFSGRQFSNSRSEMNVSTLELGDSALYLCASSLLAGASSTDTQYFGPGTRLTVL.

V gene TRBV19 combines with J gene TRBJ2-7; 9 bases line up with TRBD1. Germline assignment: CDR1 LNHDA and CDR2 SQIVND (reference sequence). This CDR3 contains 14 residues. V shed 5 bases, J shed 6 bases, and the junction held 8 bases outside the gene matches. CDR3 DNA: TGTGCCAGTAGTGAAGGGACAGGGAATTCCGAGCAGTACTTC. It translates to CASSEGTGNSEQYF.

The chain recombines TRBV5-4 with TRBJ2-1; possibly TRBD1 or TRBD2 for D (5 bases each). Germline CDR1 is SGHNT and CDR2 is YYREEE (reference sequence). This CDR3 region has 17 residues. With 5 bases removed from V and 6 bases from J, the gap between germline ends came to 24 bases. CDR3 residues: CASSLQFAGAAGNEQFF. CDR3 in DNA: TGTGCCAGCAGTTTGCAGTTCGCCGGGGCAGCAGGCAATGAGCAGTTCTTC.

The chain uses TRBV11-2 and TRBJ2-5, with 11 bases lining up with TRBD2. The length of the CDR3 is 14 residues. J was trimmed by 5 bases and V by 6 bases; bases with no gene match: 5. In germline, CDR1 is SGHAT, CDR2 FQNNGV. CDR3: CASRRGLAGETQYF. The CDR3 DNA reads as TGTGCCAGCAGACGCGGACTAGCGGGTGAGACCCAGTACTTC.

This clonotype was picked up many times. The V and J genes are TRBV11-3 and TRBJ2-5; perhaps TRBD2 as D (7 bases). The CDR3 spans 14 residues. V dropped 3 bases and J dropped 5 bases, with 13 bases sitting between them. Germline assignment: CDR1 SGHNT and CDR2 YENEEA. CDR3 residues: CASSFGGGQETQYF. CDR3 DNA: TGTGCCAGCAGCTTTGGGGGGGGCCAGGAGACCCAGTACTTC. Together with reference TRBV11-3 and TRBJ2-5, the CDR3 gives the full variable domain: EAGVVQSPRYKIIEKKQPVAFWCNPISGHNTLYWYLQNLGQGPELLIRYENEEAVDDSQLPKDRFSAERLKGVDSTLKIQPAELGDSAVYLCASSFGGGQETQYFGPGTRLLVL.